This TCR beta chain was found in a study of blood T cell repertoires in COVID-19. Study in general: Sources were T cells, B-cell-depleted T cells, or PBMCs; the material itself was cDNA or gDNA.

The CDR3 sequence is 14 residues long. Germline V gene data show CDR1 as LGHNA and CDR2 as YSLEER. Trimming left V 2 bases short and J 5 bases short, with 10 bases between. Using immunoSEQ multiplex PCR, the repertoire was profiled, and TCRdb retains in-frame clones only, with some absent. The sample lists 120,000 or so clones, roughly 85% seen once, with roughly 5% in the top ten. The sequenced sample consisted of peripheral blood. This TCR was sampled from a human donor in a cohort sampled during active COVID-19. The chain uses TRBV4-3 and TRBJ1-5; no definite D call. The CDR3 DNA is TGCGCCAGCAGCCAATACGGTTACCATCAGCCCCAGCATTTT. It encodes CASSQYGYHQPQHF.